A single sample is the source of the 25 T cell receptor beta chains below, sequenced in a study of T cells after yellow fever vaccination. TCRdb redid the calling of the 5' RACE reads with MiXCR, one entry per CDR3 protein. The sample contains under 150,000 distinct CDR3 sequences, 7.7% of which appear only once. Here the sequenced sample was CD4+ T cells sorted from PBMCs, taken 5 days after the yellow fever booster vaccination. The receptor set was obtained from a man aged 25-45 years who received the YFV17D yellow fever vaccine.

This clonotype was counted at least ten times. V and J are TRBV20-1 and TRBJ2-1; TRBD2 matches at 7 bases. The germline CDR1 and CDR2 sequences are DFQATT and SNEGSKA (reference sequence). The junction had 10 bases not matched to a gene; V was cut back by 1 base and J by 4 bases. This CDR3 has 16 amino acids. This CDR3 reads CSARGDYRLGYNEQFF. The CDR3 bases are TGCAGTGCTAGAGGGGACTACCGGTTGGGTTACAATGAGCAGTTCTTC.

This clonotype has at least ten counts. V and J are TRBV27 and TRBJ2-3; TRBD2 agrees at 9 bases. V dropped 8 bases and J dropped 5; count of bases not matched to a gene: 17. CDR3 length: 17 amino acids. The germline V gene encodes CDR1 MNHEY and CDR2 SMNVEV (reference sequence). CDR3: CASPLPRSGSPEDTQYF. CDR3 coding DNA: TGTGCCAGCCCCCTCCCCCGTAGCGGGAGTCCGGAAGATACGCAGTATTTT.

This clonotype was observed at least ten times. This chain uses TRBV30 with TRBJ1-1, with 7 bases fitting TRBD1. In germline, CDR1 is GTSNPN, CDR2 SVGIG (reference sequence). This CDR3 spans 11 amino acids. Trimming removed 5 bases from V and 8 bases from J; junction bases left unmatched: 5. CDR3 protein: CAWGTAREAFF. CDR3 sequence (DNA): TGTGCCTGGGGGACAGCCCGAGAAGCTTTCTTT.

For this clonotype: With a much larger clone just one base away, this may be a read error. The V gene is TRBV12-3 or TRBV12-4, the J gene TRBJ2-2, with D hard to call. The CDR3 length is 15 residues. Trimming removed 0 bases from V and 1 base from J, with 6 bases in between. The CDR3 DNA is TGTGCCAGCAGTTTAGCGGCAGGGAACACCGGGGAGCTGTTTTTT. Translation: CASSLAAGNTGELFF.

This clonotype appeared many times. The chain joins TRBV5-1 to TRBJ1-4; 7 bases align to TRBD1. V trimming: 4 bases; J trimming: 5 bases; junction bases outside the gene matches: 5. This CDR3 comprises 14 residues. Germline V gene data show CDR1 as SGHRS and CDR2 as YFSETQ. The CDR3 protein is CASSTGTVNEKLFF. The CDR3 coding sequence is TGCGCCAGCAGCACCGGGACAGTAAATGAAAAACTGTTTTTT.

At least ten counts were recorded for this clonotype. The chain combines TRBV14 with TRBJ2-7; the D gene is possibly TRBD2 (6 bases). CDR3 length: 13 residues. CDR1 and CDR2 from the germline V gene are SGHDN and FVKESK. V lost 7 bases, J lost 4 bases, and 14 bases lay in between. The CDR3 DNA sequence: TGTGCCAGCAACCGGGACTCCGAGTACGAGCAGTACTTC. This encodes CASNRDSEYEQYF.

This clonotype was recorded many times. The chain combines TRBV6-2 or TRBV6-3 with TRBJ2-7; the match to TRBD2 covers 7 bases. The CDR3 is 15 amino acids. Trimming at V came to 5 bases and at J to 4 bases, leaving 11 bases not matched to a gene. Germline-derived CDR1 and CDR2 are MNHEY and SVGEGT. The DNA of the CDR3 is TGTGCCAGCAGTACCGGCCTAGCGGTGACGTACGAGCAGTACTTC. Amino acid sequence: CASSTGLAVTYEQYF.

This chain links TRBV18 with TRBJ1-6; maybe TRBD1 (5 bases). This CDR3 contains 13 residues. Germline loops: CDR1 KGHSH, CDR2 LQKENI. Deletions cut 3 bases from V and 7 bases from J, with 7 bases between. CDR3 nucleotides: TGTGCCAGCTCACCGGGACTGAATTCACCCCTCCACTTT. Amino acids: CASSPGLNSPLHF.

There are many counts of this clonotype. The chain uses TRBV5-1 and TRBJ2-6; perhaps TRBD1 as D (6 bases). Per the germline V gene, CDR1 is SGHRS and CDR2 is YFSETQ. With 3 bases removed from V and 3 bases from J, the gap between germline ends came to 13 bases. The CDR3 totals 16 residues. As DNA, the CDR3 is TGCGCCAGCAGCTCCACTACAGGGAGTGGGGCCAACGTCCTGACTTTC. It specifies CASSSTTGSGANVLTF.

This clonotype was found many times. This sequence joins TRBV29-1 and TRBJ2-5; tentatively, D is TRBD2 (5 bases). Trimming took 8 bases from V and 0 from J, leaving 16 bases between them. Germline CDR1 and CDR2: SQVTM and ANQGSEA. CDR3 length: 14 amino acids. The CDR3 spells CSCPGVGNQETQYF. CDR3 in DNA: TGCAGCTGCCCCGGGGTAGGGAACCAAGAGACCCAGTACTTC.

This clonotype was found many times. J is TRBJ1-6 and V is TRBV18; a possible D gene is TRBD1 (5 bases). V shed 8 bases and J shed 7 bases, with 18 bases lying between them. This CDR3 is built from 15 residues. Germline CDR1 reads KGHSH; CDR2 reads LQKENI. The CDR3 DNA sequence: TGTGCCAGCCTCGCCTCGGGACCGAAAAATTCACCCCTCCACTTT. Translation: CASLASGPKNSPLHF. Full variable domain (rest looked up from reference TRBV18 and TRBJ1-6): NAGVMQNPRHLVRRRGQEARLRCSPMKGHSHVYWYRQLPEEGLKFMVYLQKENIIDESGMPKERFSAEFPKEGPSILRIQQVVRGDSAAYFCASLASGPKNSPLHFGNGTRLTVT.

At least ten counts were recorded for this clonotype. The CDR3 DNA sequence: TGTGCCAGCACCCTACCGGGGATGTGGGGGGAGACCCAGTACTTC. Amino acid sequence: CASTLPGMWGETQYF. This chain joins TRBV12-3 or TRBV12-4 and TRBJ2-5, with D possibly being TRBD1 or TRBD2 (5 bases each). Trimming removed 7 bases at V and 5 bases at J, with 20 bases between. The CDR3 totals 15 residues.

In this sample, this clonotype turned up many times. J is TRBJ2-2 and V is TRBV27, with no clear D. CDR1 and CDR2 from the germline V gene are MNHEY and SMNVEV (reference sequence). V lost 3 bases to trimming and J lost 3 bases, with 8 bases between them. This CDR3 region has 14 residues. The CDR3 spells CASSLGYYTGELFF. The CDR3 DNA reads TGTGCCAGCAGTTTGGGCTACTACACCGGGGAGCTGTTTTTT.

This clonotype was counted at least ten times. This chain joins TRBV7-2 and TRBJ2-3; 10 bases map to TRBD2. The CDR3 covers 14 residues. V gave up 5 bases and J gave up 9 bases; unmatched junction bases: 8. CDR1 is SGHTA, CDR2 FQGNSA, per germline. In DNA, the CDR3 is TGTGCCAGCAGCCTACTAGCGGGACAATCGACGCAGTATTTT. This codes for CASSLLAGQSTQYF.

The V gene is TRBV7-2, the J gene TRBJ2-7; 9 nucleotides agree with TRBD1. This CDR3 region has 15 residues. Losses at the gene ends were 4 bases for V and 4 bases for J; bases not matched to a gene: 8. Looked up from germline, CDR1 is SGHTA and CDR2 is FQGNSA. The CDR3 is CASSSWGQGIYEQYF. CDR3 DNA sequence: TGTGCCAGCAGCTCGTGGGGACAGGGTATTTACGAGCAGTACTTC.

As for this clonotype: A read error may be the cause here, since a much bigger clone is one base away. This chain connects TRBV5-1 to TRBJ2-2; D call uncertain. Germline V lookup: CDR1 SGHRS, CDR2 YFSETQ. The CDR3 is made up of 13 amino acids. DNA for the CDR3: TGCGCCAGGAGCTTTTCCAGCGCCGGGGAGCTGTTTTTT. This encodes CARSFSSAGELFF.

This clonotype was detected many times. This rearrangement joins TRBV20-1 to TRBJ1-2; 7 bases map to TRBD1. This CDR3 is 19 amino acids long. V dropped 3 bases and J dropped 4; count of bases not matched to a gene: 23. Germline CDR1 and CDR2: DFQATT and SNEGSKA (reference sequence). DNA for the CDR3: TGCAGTGCTAGCGTTCCCCTGACAGGGTCCGCCCCTTCTATCTATGGCTACACCTTC. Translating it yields CSASVPLTGSAPSIYGYTF.

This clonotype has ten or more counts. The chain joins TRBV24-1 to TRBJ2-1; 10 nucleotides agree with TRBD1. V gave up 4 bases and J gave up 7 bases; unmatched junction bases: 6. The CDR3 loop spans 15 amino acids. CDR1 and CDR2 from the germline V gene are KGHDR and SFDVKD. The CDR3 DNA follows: TGTGCCACCAGTGAGGGACAGGGGTGGGATAATGAGCAGTTCTTC. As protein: CATSEGQGWDNEQFF.

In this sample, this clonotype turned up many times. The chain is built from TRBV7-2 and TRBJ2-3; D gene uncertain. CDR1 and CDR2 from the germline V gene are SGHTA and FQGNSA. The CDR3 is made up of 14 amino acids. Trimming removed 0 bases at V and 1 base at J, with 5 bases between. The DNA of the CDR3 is TGTGCCAGCAGCTTAGCGGTAGGCACAGATACGCAGTATTTT. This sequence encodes CASSLAVGTDTQYF.

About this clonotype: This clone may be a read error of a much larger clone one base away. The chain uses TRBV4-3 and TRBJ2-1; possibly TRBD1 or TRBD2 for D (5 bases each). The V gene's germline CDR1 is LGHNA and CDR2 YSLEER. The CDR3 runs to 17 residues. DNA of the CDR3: TGCGCCAGCTGCCAAGGGTCGGCAGGGAGCTCCTACAATGAGCAGTTCTTC. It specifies CASCQGSAGSSYNEQFF.

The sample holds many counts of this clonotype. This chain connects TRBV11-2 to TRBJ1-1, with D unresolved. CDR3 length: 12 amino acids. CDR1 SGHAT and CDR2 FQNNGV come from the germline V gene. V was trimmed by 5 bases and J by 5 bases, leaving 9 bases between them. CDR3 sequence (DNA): TGTGCCAGCAGCACTCGAGGTACTGAAGCTTTCTTT. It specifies CASSTRGTEAFF.

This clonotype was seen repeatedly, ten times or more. Here the CDR3 DNA reads TGCAGTGCTAGAGATCCCAGGGTCGGGGAGCTGTTTTTT. This codes for CSARDPRVGELFF. The V gene is TRBV20-1, the J gene TRBJ2-2, with D possibly TRBD1 on 5 matching bases. Trimming stripped 0 bases from V and 7 bases from J, with 9 bases between. Looked up from germline, CDR1 is DFQATT and CDR2 is SNEGSKA (reference sequence). The length of the CDR3 is 13 residues.

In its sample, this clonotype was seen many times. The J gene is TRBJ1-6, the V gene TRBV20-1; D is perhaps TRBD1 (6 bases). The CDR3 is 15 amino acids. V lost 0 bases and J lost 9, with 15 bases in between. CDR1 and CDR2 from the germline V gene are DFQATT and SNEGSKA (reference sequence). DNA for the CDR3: TGCAGTGCTAGAGACCCACGACAGGTCGGTTCACCCCTCCACTTT. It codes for CSARDPRQVGSPLHF.

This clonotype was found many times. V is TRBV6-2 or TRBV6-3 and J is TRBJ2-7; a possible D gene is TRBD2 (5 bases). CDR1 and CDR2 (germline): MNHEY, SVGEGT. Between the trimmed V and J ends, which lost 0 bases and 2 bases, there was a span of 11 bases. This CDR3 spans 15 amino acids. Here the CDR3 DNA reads TGTGCCAGCAGTTACTCGACCAGCGGACCCTACGAGCAGTACTTC. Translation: CASSYSTSGPYEQYF.

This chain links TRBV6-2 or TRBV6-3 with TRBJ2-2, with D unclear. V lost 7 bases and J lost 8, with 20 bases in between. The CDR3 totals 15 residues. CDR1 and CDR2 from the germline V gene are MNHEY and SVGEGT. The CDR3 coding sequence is TGTGCCAGCAACCCTAGACGACGACCTCCTGGGGAGCTGTTTTTT. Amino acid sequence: CASNPRRRPPGELFF.